The 9 T cell receptor beta chains given below trace back to one sample, sequenced in a study of T cell responses to AZD1222 COVID-19 vaccine. The repertoire was sequenced with immunoSEQ multiplex PCR; TCRdb's copy has only in-frame clones and lacks some. This sample has around 150,000 clones, with roughly 92% found just once. Sequencing was performed on peripheral blood, taken on day 0 of AZD1222 vaccination. These receptors were obtained from an adult in good health.

The chain carries TRBV7-6 and TRBJ2-1; 8 bases match TRBD2. Germline assignment: CDR1 SGHVS and CDR2 FNYEAQ. J lost 9 bases, V lost 2 bases, and 3 bases had no gene match. This CDR3 spans 13 amino acids. The chain's CDR3 is CASSLRLAGEQFF. The CDR3 DNA reads as TGTGCCAGCAGCTTACGGCTAGCGGGTGAGCAGTTCTTC.

V gene TRBV29-1 combines with J gene TRBJ1-2; weak D call: TRBD1 (5 bases). Looked up from germline, CDR1 is SQVTM and CDR2 is ANQGSEA. Trimming cost V 4 bases and J 4 bases, with 10 bases left between them. The CDR3 covers 12 residues. CDR3 sequence (DNA): TGCAGCGTTGTCCGGGGGAGCTATGGCTACACCTTC. Protein sequence: CSVVRGSYGYTF. Full variable domain (missing parts from reference TRBV29-1 and TRBJ1-2): SAVISQKPSRDICQRGTSLTIQCQVDSQVTMMFWYRQQPGQSLTLIATANQGSEATYESGFVIDKFPISRPNLTFSTLTVSNMSPEDSSIYLCSVVRGSYGYTFGSGTRLTVV.

Comments on this clone: Other DNA sequences from this sample encode an identical CDR3 as well. The rearrangement uses TRBV30 and TRBJ1-1; 7 nucleotides agree with TRBD1. The CDR3 runs 13 residues. From germline, CDR1 is GTSNPN and CDR2 SVGIG (reference sequence). With 1 base clipped from V and 5 bases from J, the junction kept 4 bases outside the gene matches. The CDR3 coding sequence is TGTGCCTGGAGTGGACAGGGCGGTACTGAAGCTTTCTTT. As protein: CAWSGQGGTEAFF.

The chain joins TRBV2 to TRBJ1-2; 10 bases line up with TRBD1. The CDR3 has 17 amino acids. Germline lookup yields CDR1 SNHLY and CDR2 FYNNEI. V lost 7 bases and J lost 4; bases outside the gene matches: 15. In DNA form, the CDR3 reads TGTGCCAGCACCCCCAGGGGGGATGGACAGGGGGGCTATGGCTACACCTTC. This codes for CASTPRGDGQGGYGYTF.

The rearrangement links TRBV19 to TRBJ1-5; 7 nucleotides align to TRBD1. The CDR3 is made up of 17 amino acids. In germline, CDR1 is LNHDA, CDR2 SQIVND (reference sequence). Germline trimming cut 4 bases from V and 0 bases from J; bases unmatched to any gene: 9. Here the CDR3 DNA reads TGTGCCAGTAGTACGCCCGGGACAGATTATAGCAATCAGCCCCAGCATTTT. Its protein product is CASSTPGTDYSNQPQHF.

The rearrangement uses TRBV9 and TRBJ2-3; no firm D call. The CDR3 is 12 amino acids. Deletions cut 4 bases from V and 1 base from J, with 4 bases between. Per germline, CDR1 SGDLS and CDR2 YYNGEE. The CDR3 protein is CASSPGTDTQYF. CDR3 coding DNA: TGTGCCAGCAGCCCCGGCACAGATACGCAGTATTTT.

The rearrangement links TRBV5-4 to TRBJ2-7, with 7 bases lining up with TRBD2. The length of the CDR3 is 17 residues. Germline trimming cut 4 bases from V and 4 bases from J; bases unmatched to any gene: 17. Looked up from germline, CDR1 is SGHNT and CDR2 is YYREEE (reference sequence). The CDR3 DNA sequence: TGTGCCAGCAGCCATGGCGGAGGGGAGGGCCTAATGTACGAGCAGTACTTC. It is translated as CASSHGGGEGLMYEQYF.

The chain joins TRBV6-5 to TRBJ1-2; D remains unclear. Germline lookup yields CDR1 MNHEY and CDR2 SVGAGI. V lost 4 bases to trimming and J lost 4 bases, with 10 bases between them. The CDR3 is 13 residues long. This chain's CDR3 is CASSSGGPYGYTF. CDR3 DNA sequence: TGTGCCAGCAGTTCCGGAGGCCCCTATGGCTACACCTTC.

This chain joins TRBV30 and TRBJ2-6, with TRBD1 identical over 7 bases. Germline V gene lookup returns CDR1 GTSNPN and CDR2 SVGIG (reference sequence). Losses at the gene ends were 2 bases for V and 1 base for J; bases not matched to a gene: 11. CDR3 length equals 18 residues. CDR3 protein: CAWSPRGKGESGANVLTF. CDR3 in DNA: TGTGCCTGGAGTCCCAGGGGGAAGGGGGAATCTGGGGCCAACGTCCTGACTTTC. The variable domain in full, with the rest retrieved from reference TRBV30 and TRBJ2-6, is SQTIHQWPATLVQPVGSPLSLECTVEGTSNPNLYWYRQAAGRGLQLLFYSVGIGQISSEVPQNLSASRPQDRQFILSSKKLLLSDSGFYLCAWSPRGKGESGANVLTFGAGSRLTVL.